A single sample gave rise to the 23 T cell receptor beta chains below, sequenced in a study of regulatory T cells in long-lasting Graves disease. Time point defined: newly diagnosed GD, antithyroid drugs for less than 3 months. Generation of the TCR library employed RNA extracted from PBMCs. iRepertoire HTBI primers and Arm-PCR of CDR3 regions built TCR beta libraries. One entry per CDR3 protein, called by TCRdb with MiXCR from the multiplex PCR reads. The table records about 620,000 distinct CDR3 sequences, about 16% of them present only once. These data were likewise used in another study, on T cells in Graves' hyperthyroidism and ophthalmopathy.

Source: peripheral blood mononuclear cells (PBMCs), taken at new diagnosis, from a patient treated with antithyroid drugs. The origin of the receptors is a woman under 40 with Graves disease.

This clonotype was counted a few times. CDR3 region: CASSLSAGSAGELFF. CDR3 in DNA: TGTGCCAGCAGCTTATCGGCGGGATCGGCCGGGGAGCTGTTTTTT. The chain joins TRBV7-3 to TRBJ2-2; TRBD2 might be the D (6 bases). Germline CDR1 is SGHTA and CDR2 is FQGTGA. This CDR3 is built from 15 residues. The V and J ends lost 2 bases and 6 bases respectively, with 13 bases between them.

This clonotype appeared many times. As DNA, the CDR3 is TGTGCCAGCAGCATGGACTCGTCCTACGAGCAGTACTTC. Residues: CASSMDSSYEQYF. The chain uses TRBV7-2 and TRBJ2-7; a possible D gene is TRBD2 (5 bases). V lost 5 bases and J lost 1, with 9 bases in between. Germline assignment: CDR1 SGHTA and CDR2 FQGNSA. The length of the CDR3 is 13 residues.

The chain links TRBV2 to TRBJ1-5, with TRBD1 as a possible D gene (6 bases). The CDR3 consists of 15 residues. V gave up 7 bases and J gave up 3 bases, with 16 bases separating them. CDR1 and CDR2 (germline): SNHLY, FYNNEI. This CDR3 is CASKAPGQSNQPQHF. The CDR3 DNA reads TGTGCCAGCAAGGCCCCAGGACAGTCCAATCAGCCCCAGCATTTT.

This clonotype has more than one count but fewer than ten. The chain carries TRBV5-1 and TRBJ2-1; 7 positions match TRBD2. Germline values: CDR1 SGHRS, CDR2 YFSETQ. The V segment lost 4 bases and the J segment 4 bases; nucleotides outside the gene matches: 8. The CDR3 covers 15 residues. CDR3 coding DNA: TGCGCCAGCAGCCCCGGGACTACAATTTACAATGAGCAGTTCTTC. Translated: CASSPGTTIYNEQFF.

This clonotype was detected many times. J is TRBJ2-7 and V is TRBV28; 7 bases fit TRBD2. The junction had 5 bases not matched to a gene; V was cut back by 7 bases and J by 2 bases. Per the germline V gene, CDR1 is MDHEN and CDR2 is SYDVKM. The CDR3 runs 13 residues. CDR3 amino acids: CASTLGLAYEQYF. CDR3 sequence (DNA): TGTGCCAGCACACTTGGACTAGCCTACGAGCAGTACTTC.

This clonotype was seen ten or more times. CDR3 bases: TGTGCCAGCAGCCTTCGGGCCCAGGGCACTGAAGCTTTCTTT. It yields the protein CASSLRAQGTEAFF. The rearrangement links TRBV12-3 or TRBV12-4 to TRBJ1-1; tentative D call: TRBD1 (5 bases). V dropped 6 bases and J dropped 4 bases, with 15 bases sitting between them. The CDR3 extends over 14 amino acids.

The V and J genes are TRBV19 and TRBJ1-2; D gene unclear. The CDR3 has 10 residues. Trimming stripped 10 bases from V and 9 bases from J, with 12 bases between. Germline CDR1 and CDR2: LNHDA and SQIVND (reference sequence). The CDR3 DNA follows: TGTGCCACAAGGACTTATAGCTACACCTTC. This encodes CATRTYSYTF.

The chain employs TRBV6-2 or TRBV6-3 and TRBJ2-3, with D unclear. Germline V gene data show CDR1 as MNHEY and CDR2 as SVGEGT. This CDR3 has 14 amino acids. The germline V and J ends were trimmed by 2 bases and 0 bases, with 6 bases remaining between them. The CDR3 DNA reads TGTGCCAGCAGTTACGGAAAGAGCACAGATACGCAGTATTTT. Translating gives CASSYGKSTDTQYF.

This clonotype was seen at least ten times. V gene TRBV27 combines with J gene TRBJ2-5, with D hard to call. The length of the CDR3 is 13 residues. Trimming removed 8 bases from V and 0 bases from J, with 10 bases in between. Germline V gene lookup returns CDR1 MNHEY and CDR2 SMNVEV (reference sequence). The CDR3, as DNA: TGTGCCAGCTGGCGTGGCTACCAAGAGACCCAGTACTTC. Residues: CASWRGYQETQYF.

This clonotype was counted only a few times. The chain employs TRBV15 and TRBJ1-4, with a tentative D call TRBD1 (6 bases). This CDR3 region has 15 residues. Germline V gene data show CDR1 as LNHNV and CDR2 as YYDKDF (reference sequence). Between the trimmed V and J ends, which lost 1 base and 4 bases, there was a span of 10 bases. CDR3 sequence: CATSRAKDSNEKLFF. The DNA of the CDR3 is TGTGCCACCAGCAGAGCAAAGGACAGTAATGAAAAACTGTTTTTT.

This clonotype was counted between two and nine times. The chain uses TRBV11-2 and TRBJ1-3; D remains unclear. V was clipped by 3 bases and J by 1 base, with 10 bases between them. CDR3 length equals 15 residues. CDR1 SGHAT and CDR2 FQNNGV come from the germline V gene. CDR3 sequence (DNA): TGTGCCAGCAGCTTGGCAGTTTCATCTGGAAACACCATATATTTT. Translated: CASSLAVSSGNTIYF. The entire variable domain, with the rest obtained from reference TRBV11-2 and TRBJ1-3, is as follows: EAGVAQSPRYKIIEKRQSVAFWCNPISGHATLYWYQQILGQGPKLLIQFQNNGVVDDSQLPKDRFSAERLKGVDSTLKIQPAKLEDSAVYLCASSLAVSSGNTIYFGEGSWLTVV.

This clonotype was counted between two and nine times. The J gene is TRBJ1-1, the V gene TRBV3-1; 7 bases are a match to TRBD1. Trimming at V came to 3 bases and at J to 3 bases, leaving 10 bases not matched to a gene. In germline, CDR1 is LGHDT, CDR2 YNNKEL (reference sequence). The CDR3 is 16 amino acids. The CDR3 loop reads CASSHYHLDRDTEAFF. The CDR3 nucleotides read TGTGCCAGCAGCCACTACCACCTAGACAGGGACACTGAAGCTTTCTTT.

The V gene is TRBV5-1, the J gene TRBJ1-4, with D possibly being TRBD1 (5 bases). V dropped 2 bases and J dropped 5 bases, with 10 bases sitting between them. The CDR3 is 14 residues long. Germline assignment: CDR1 SGHRS and CDR2 YFSETQ. The CDR3 reads CASSLGVGNEKLFF. In DNA, the CDR3 is TGCGCCAGCAGCTTAGGGGTGGGGAATGAAAAACTGTTTTTT.

This clonotype was recorded at least ten times. One end of the junction does not line up with germline, which may come from a read error. The genes are TRBV12-3 or TRBV12-4 and TRBJ2-3; D possibly corresponds to TRBD2 (7 bases). The DNA end favors TRBJ2-5, so the J call may be wrong. CDR3 size: 13 residues. The CDR3 region has the DNA TGTGCCAGCAGCTTAGGGGGAGGGGGGACCCAGTACTTC. Its translation: CASSLGGGGTQYF.

V gene TRBV20-1 combines with J gene TRBJ1-2; no clear D. The CDR3 contains 11 residues. Germline CDR1 reads DFQATT; CDR2 reads SNEGSKA (reference sequence). V lost 5 bases to trimming and J lost 8 bases, with 12 bases between them. CDR3 DNA: TGCAGTGCTCCCCGGGCACGGGGCTACACCTTC. Protein: CSAPRARGYTF.

This clonotype was seen a few times. This chain connects TRBV20-1 to TRBJ1-5; TRBD1 is a possible D gene (5 bases). The V end was cut by 1 base, the J end by 0 bases, with 13 bases between. The CDR3 is 16 amino acids. The germline CDR1 and CDR2 sequences are DFQATT and SNEGSKA (reference sequence). In DNA, the CDR3 is TGCAGTGCTAGAGTCGGGGGAGCGAATAGCAATCAGCCCCAGCATTTT. Protein: CSARVGGANSNQPQHF.

This clonotype appeared many times. CDR3 sequence reads: CASSLRAGAGEKLFF. Written as DNA, the CDR3 is TGTGCCAGCAGTTTAAGAGCAGGGGCAGGTGAAAAACTGTTTTTT. The rearrangement links TRBV12-3 or TRBV12-4 to TRBJ1-4; a weak D match, TRBD1 (6 bases). V was trimmed by 2 bases and J by 7 bases, leaving 14 bases between them. The length of the CDR3 is 15 residues.

This clonotype has ten or more counts. V is TRBV28 and J is TRBJ2-6, with D unclear. Germline CDR1 reads MDHEN; CDR2 reads SYDVKM. The CDR3 consists of 16 residues. Trimming removed 4 bases at V and 0 bases at J, with 10 bases between. This CDR3 is CASSYGVFSGANVLTF. DNA of the CDR3: TGTGCCAGCAGTTACGGAGTGTTCTCTGGGGCCAACGTCCTGACTTTC.

This clonotype came up many times. The chain joins TRBV28 to TRBJ1-1; 10 nucleotides agree with TRBD1. V lost 5 bases and J lost 10; bases outside the gene matches: 13. Germline loops: CDR1 MDHEN, CDR2 SYDVKM. The CDR3 spans 15 residues. CDR3 sequence: CASSIPSGQGFAAFF. CDR3 sequence (DNA): TGTGCCAGCAGTATACCGTCGGGACAGGGGTTTGCAGCTTTCTTT.

This clonotype showed up many times. V is TRBV11-1 and J is TRBJ2-5; D is perhaps TRBD1 or TRBD2 (5 bases each). Germline lookup yields CDR1 SGHAT and CDR2 FQDESV (reference sequence). CDR3 length: 14 residues. Trimming removed 4 bases at V and 2 bases at J, with 11 bases between. The CDR3 DNA reads TGTGCCAGCAGCTCGGGACGGGCACAAGAGACCCAGTACTTC. Translation: CASSSGRAQETQYF.

Comment on this clonotype: A much bigger clone sits one base away, suggesting this may be a read error. This chain uses TRBV12-3 or TRBV12-4 with TRBJ2-7; the D call may be TRBD1 or TRBD2 (5 bases each). The CDR3 has 15 amino acids. V shed 8 bases and J shed 3 bases, with 20 bases lying between them. The CDR3 loop reads CASGSLRDALYEQYF. CDR3 nucleotides: TGTGCCAGCGGTTCCCTACGGGACGCGCTCTACGAGCAGTACTTC.

This clonotype was found a few times. The chain couples TRBV18 to TRBJ1-4, with unresolved D. The CDR3 is 13 amino acids. Trimming cost V 5 bases and J 7 bases, with 11 bases left between them. The germline gives CDR1 KGHSH, CDR2 LQKENI. The CDR3 bases are TGTGCCAGCTCAGGATCCCAAGCTGAAAAACTGTTTTTT. It translates to CASSGSQAEKLFF. The full variable domain, with the rest looked up from reference TRBV18 and TRBJ1-4, is NAGVMQNPRHLVRRRGQEARLRCSPMKGHSHVYWYRQLPEEGLKFMVYLQKENIIDESGMPKERFSAEFPKEGPSILRIQQVVRGDSAAYFCASSGSQAEKLFFGSGTQLSVL.

V and J are TRBV12-3 or TRBV12-4 and TRBJ1-6; a weak D match, TRBD1 (6 bases). The CDR3 sequence is 13 residues long. Trimming took 7 bases from V and 7 from J, leaving 11 bases between them. CDR3 sequence reads: CASNQQGNSPLHF. CDR3 DNA sequence: TGTGCCAGCAATCAACAGGGCAATTCACCCCTCCACTTT.